This T cell receptor beta chain comes out of a study of blood T cell repertoires in COVID-19. Study at large: The United States, Italy and Spain were the sources of the acute and convalescent COVID-19 samples.

Measured with immunoSEQ multiplex PCR; TCRdb has only the in-frame clones, and not every one. Among roughly 100,000 clones listed, around nine tenths were seen once. This CDR3 is built from 14 residues. The germline V and J ends were trimmed by 3 bases and 4 bases, with 12 bases remaining between them. Germline-derived CDR1 and CDR2 are SNHLY and FYNNEI. Sequencing used peripheral blood. The rearrangement links TRBV2 to TRBJ1-2; the D is unclear. The clonotype was recovered from a man aged 45-60 years with COVID-19, enrolled during active disease. This CDR3 is CASSDERVIYGYTF. CDR3 coding DNA: TGTGCCAGCAGTGATGAGAGGGTGATCTATGGCTACACCTTC.